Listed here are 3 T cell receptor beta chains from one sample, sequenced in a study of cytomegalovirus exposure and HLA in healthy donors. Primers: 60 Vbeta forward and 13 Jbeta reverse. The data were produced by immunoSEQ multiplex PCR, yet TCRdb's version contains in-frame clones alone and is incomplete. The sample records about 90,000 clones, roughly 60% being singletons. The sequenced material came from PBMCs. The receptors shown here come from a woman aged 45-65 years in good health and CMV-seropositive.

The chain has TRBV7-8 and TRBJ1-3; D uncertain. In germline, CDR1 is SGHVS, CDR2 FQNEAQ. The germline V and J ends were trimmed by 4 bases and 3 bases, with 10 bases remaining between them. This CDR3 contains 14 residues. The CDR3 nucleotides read TGTGCCAGCAGCTCAGACGGACTTGGAAACACCATATATTTT. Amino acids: CASSSDGLGNTIYF.

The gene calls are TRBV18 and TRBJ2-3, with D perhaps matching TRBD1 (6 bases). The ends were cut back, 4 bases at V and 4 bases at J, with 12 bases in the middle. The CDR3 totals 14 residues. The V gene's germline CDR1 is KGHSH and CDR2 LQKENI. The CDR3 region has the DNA TGTGCCAGCTCACGAAAGCCAGGGGCAGATACGCAGTATTTT. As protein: CASSRKPGADTQYF.

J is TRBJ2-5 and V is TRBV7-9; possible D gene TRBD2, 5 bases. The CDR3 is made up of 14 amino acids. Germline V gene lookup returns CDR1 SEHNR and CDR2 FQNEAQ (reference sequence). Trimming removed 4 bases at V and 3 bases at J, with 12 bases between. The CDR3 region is CASSSDLIEETQYF. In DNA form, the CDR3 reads TGTGCCAGCAGCTCGGACTTGATAGAAGAGACCCAGTACTTC.